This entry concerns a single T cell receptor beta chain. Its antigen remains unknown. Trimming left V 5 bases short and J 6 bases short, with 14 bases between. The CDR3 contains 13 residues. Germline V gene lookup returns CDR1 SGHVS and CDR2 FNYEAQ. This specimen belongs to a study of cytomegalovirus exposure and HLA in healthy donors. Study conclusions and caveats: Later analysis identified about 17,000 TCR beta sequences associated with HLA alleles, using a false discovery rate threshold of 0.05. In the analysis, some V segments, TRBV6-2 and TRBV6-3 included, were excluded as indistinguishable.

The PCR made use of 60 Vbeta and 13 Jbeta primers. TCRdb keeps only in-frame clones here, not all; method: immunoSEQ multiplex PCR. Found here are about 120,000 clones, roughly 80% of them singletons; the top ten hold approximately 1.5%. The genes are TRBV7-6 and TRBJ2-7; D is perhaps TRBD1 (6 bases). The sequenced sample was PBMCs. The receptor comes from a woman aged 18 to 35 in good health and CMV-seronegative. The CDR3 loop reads CASSGGWGREQYF. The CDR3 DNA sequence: TGTGCCAGCAGCGGAGGCTGGGGGCGCGAGCAGTACTTC.